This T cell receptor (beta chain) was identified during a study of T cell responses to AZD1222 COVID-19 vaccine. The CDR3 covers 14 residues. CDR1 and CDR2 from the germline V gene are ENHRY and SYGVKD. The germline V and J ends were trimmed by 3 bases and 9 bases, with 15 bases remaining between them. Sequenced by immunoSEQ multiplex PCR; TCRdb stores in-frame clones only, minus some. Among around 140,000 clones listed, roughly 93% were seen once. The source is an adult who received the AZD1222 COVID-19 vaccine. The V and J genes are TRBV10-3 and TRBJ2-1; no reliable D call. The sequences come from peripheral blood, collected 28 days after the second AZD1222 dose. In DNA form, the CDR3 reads TGTGCCATCAGTGAACCAGAAACGGGCGTTGAGCAGTTCTTC. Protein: CAISEPETGVEQFF.